Each of the 15 T cell receptor beta chains below was sequenced from the same sample in a study of identical twins. TCRdb processed the 5' RACE reads anew with MiXCR; each CDR3 protein has one entry. The table lists 1.5 million to 2 million distinct CDR3 sequences, less than 40% of them singletons, with approximately 0.29% in the top ten. Sequenced input: cord blood. These receptors came from a newborn girl in good health.

This clonotype was detected ten times or more. This rearrangement joins TRBV13 to TRBJ1-2; 7 nucleotides line up with TRBD1. The CDR3 is 16 amino acids. Losses at the gene ends were 5 bases for V and 0 bases for J; bases not matched to a gene: 9. Germline V gene sequence: CDR1 PRHDT, CDR2 FYEKMQ (reference sequence). The CDR3 loop reads CASSRTGAYTNYGYTF. For the CDR3, the DNA is TGTGCCAGCAGCCGGACAGGAGCCTATACTAACTATGGCTACACCTTC.

This chain joins TRBV21-1 and TRBJ2-3. TRBV21-1 is tagged as a pseudogene. The CDR3 is 15 residues long. The chain's CDR3 is CASSKEIATPDTQYF. The CDR3 DNA is TGTGCCAGCAGCAAGGAAATCGCGACCCCAGATACGCAGTATTTT.

This clonotype came up a few times. In DNA, the CDR3 is TGCGCCAGCAGCTTGGCCATCGGGACCCTTAGCACAGATACGCAGTATTTT. Encoded protein: CASSLAIGTLSTDTQYF. The chain recombines TRBV5-1 with TRBJ2-3; D assignment may be TRBD1 or TRBD2 (5 bases each). The V end lost 0 bases, the J end lost 0 bases, and 14 bases lay between the germline ends. The CDR3 consists of 17 residues. Germline V gene data show CDR1 as SGHRS and CDR2 as YFSETQ.

The CDR3 nucleotides are TGTGCCAGCAGCGCAAATAGCGGGACCGCCTACGAGCAGTACTTC. Encoded protein: CASSANSGTAYEQYF. The chain has TRBV7-8 and TRBJ2-7, with 8 bases that match TRBD2. The length of the CDR3 is 15 residues. Per germline, CDR1 SGHVS and CDR2 FQNEAQ. Losses at the gene ends were 5 bases for V and 2 bases for J; bases not matched to a gene: 8.

In its sample, this clonotype was seen many times. V is TRBV6-6 and J is TRBJ2-7; 12 nucleotides line up with TRBD2. This CDR3 region has 15 residues. Looked up from germline, CDR1 is MNHNY and CDR2 is SVGAGI (reference sequence). J gave up 4 bases and V 0 bases, and 1 base lay outside the gene matches. CDR3 sequence: CASSYSTSGRYEQYF. CDR3 nucleotide sequence: TGTGCCAGCAGTTACTCGACTAGCGGGAGATACGAGCAGTACTTC.

The CDR3 DNA reads TGTGCCAGCAGCCAAGAGAGGGCTAGGGGCAATGAGCAGTTCTTC. As protein: CASSQERARGNEQFF. The genes are TRBV14 and TRBJ2-1, with D perhaps assigned TRBD1 or TRBD2 (5 bases each). This CDR3 is built from 15 residues. V lost 0 bases, J lost 6 bases, and 12 bases lay in between. The V gene's germline CDR1 is SGHDN and CDR2 FVKESK.

The CDR3 sequence: CASSLSRSRADEQFF. The CDR3, as DNA: TGTGCCAGCAGTTTATCGAGAAGCAGGGCTGATGAGCAGTTCTTC. V gene TRBV27 combines with J gene TRBJ2-1, with D possibly TRBD1 on 5 matching bases. The V end was cut by 0 bases, the J end by 8 bases, with 14 bases between. Germline CDR1 reads MNHEY; CDR2 reads SMNVEV (reference sequence). CDR3 size: 15 residues.

This clonotype was counted ten times or more. The rearrangement joins TRBV5-1 to TRBJ2-3; possible D gene TRBD1, 6 bases. V was pared by 4 bases and J by 4 bases, with 13 bases between. This CDR3 region has 14 residues. Germline CDR1 reads SGHRS; CDR2 reads YFSETQ. The chain's CDR3 is CASSTLTGPDTQYF. The CDR3 bases are TGCGCCAGCAGCACCCTGACAGGCCCAGATACGCAGTATTTT.

The chain recombines TRBV12-3 or TRBV12-4 with TRBJ1-1; weak D call: TRBD1 (6 bases). V shed 8 bases and J shed 8 bases, with 12 bases lying between them. There are 11 residues in the CDR3. The CDR3 loop reads CASGYGQEAFF. The CDR3 bases are TGTGCCAGCGGATACGGACAGGAAGCTTTCTTT.

To note about this clonotype: This clone may be a read error of a much larger clone one base away. The gene calls are TRBV28 and TRBJ2-7; the D gene is possibly TRBD2 (6 bases). CDR1 and CDR2 (germline): MDHEN, SYDVKM. Trimming removed 4 bases from V and 7 bases from J, with 14 bases in between. This CDR3 region has 13 residues. In nucleotides, the CDR3 is TGTGCCAGCAGTTGGACTAACTACAATGAGCAGTACTTC. This gives the protein CASSWTNYNEQYF.

This clonotype was counted ten times or more. V gene TRBV29-1 combines with J gene TRBJ2-3; D ambiguous. Per the germline V gene, CDR1 is SQVTM and CDR2 is ANQGSEA. The length of the CDR3 is 11 residues. Trimming removed 7 bases at V and 1 base at J, with 6 bases between. CDR3 coding DNA: TGCAGCGCCCCGGGCACAGATACGCAGTATTTT. This encodes CSAPGTDTQYF.

This chain joins TRBV5-1 and TRBJ1-1; TRBD1 might be the D (5 bases). The CDR3 runs to 13 residues. V was trimmed by 6 bases and J by 9 bases, leaving 18 bases between them. CDR1 is SGHRS and CDR2 is YFSETQ in the germline V gene. CDR3 in amino acids: CASTEHPGRKAFF. The DNA for the CDR3 is TGCGCCAGCACCGAGCACCCAGGGCGGAAAGCTTTCTTT.

This clonotype turned up a few times. The CDR3 is CASSRTGLYEKLFF. In DNA, the CDR3 is TGTGCCAGCAGTAGGACAGGGCTATACGAAAAACTGTTTTTT. This chain joins TRBV6-6 and TRBJ1-4; 8 bases match TRBD1. Germline loops: CDR1 MNHNY, CDR2 SVGAGI (reference sequence). This CDR3 contains 14 residues. The trim removed 5 bases at V and 8 bases at J, leaving 7 bases unmatched.

The chain carries TRBV20-1 and TRBJ2-1, with D perhaps assigned TRBD1 or TRBD2 (5 bases each). V gave up 5 bases and J gave up 5 bases, with 10 bases separating them. Germline CDR1 and CDR2: DFQATT and SNEGSKA (reference sequence). CDR3 length: 12 residues. In DNA form, the CDR3 reads TGCAGTGCTGGGGACGCCGACAATGAGCAGTTCTTC. This translates into CSAGDADNEQFF.

The V and J genes are TRBV10-3 and TRBJ1-5, with D uncertain. This CDR3 region has 13 residues. V was trimmed by 6 bases and J by 4 bases, leaving 10 bases between them. Germline CDR1 ENHRY, CDR2 SYGVKD. The CDR3 DNA is TGTGCCATCAGCGAGAGGGCGAATCAGCCCCAGCATTTT. As protein: CAISERANQPQHF.